This is a list of T cell receptor beta chains from one sample in a study of cytomegalovirus exposure and HLA in healthy donors. TCRdb's table, derived via immunoSEQ multiplex PCR, lists solely in-frame clones and lacks some. Of 110,000 to 150,000 clones listed, just under 90% are singletons. The material sequenced was PBMCs. The source of these receptors is a woman between 25 and 40 years old in good health and CMV-seropositive. The CDR3 runs from the conserved cysteine through the conserved F or W. A D gene is named only where the DNA matches it firmly. Expanded clones get a size class; other rows say once, few or many, or leave the size out.

D gene: TRBD2
V gene: TRBV7-9
clone size: NA
J gene: TRBJ2-1
CDR3 DNA: TGTGCCAGCAGCCCCCCCCCGGGACTAGCGGAGGAGCAGTTCTTC
CDR3 protein: CASSPPPGLAEEQFF

D gene: NA
V gene: TRBV19
clone size: NA
J gene: TRBJ2-4
CDR3 DNA: TGTGCCAGTAGTATAGTCCTCTCCGGTGGACTAGCCAAAAACATTCAGTACTTC
CDR3 protein: CASSIVLSGGLAKNIQYF

D gene: NA
V gene: TRBV25-1
clone size: NA
J gene: TRBJ2-7
CDR3 DNA: TGTGCCAGCAGTGAAGGAAGGGGGCGGAGGGGCCTCTACGAGCAGTACTTC
CDR3 protein: CASSEGRGRRGLYEQYF

D gene: TRBD2
V gene: TRBV7-6
clone size: NA
J gene: TRBJ2-1
CDR3 DNA: TGTGCCAGCAGCCCGACTAGCGGGGGGCGCAATGAGCAGTTCTTC
CDR3 protein: CASSPTSGGRNEQFF

D gene: NA
V gene: TRBV18
clone size: NA
J gene: TRBJ2-3
CDR3 DNA: TGTGCCAGCTCCCCGGGCAGGGTTATCACAGATACGCAGTATTTT
CDR3 protein: CASSPGRVITDTQYF

D gene: TRBD1
V gene: TRBV5-5
clone size: NA
J gene: TRBJ2-1
CDR3 DNA: TGTGCCAGCAGCTTTTGGGACAGGGGCTACAATGAGCAGTTCTTC
CDR3 protein: CASSFWDRGYNEQFF

D gene: NA
V gene: TRBV4-1
clone size: NA
J gene: TRBJ1-4
CDR3 DNA: TGCGCCAGCAGCCAACGGCAGGGCAGCCGCGAAAAACTGTTTTTT
CDR3 protein: CASSQRQGSREKLFF

D gene: TRBD2
V gene: TRBV4-1
clone size: NA
J gene: TRBJ2-5
CDR3 DNA: TGCGCCAGCAGCCAATTGAGACTAGCGGGGGAGACCCAGTACTTC
CDR3 protein: CASSQLRLAGETQYF

D gene: NA
V gene: TRBV7-3
clone size: few
J gene: TRBJ1-2
CDR3 DNA: TGTGCCAGCAGCCCTTACGGGGGATCGGTGTACGGCTACACCTTC
CDR3 protein: CASSPYGGSVYGYTF

D gene: NA
V gene: TRBV7-2
clone size: NA
J gene: TRBJ1-2
CDR3 DNA: TGTGCCAGCAGCCCCGCGCGGGGAAACTATGGCTACACCTTC
CDR3 protein: CASSPARGNYGYTF

D gene: TRBD1
V gene: TRBV2
clone size: NA
J gene: TRBJ1-5
CDR3 DNA: TGTGCCAGCAGCCTACAGGGGTTGAATCAGCCCCAGCATTTT
CDR3 protein: CASSLQGLNQPQHF

D gene: NA
V gene: TRBV6-6
clone size: NA
J gene: TRBJ2-7
CDR3 DNA: TGTGCCAGCAGTTACGGCAGGGGCTCCTACGAGCAGTACTTC
CDR3 protein: CASSYGRGSYEQYF

D gene: TRBD2
V gene: TRBV6-5
clone size: NA
J gene: TRBJ2-1
CDR3 DNA: TGTGCCAGCAGCCCGACTAGCTGGTCCTACAATGAGCAGTTCTTC
CDR3 protein: CASSPTSWSYNEQFF

D gene: NA
V gene: TRBV5-1
clone size: few
J gene: TRBJ2-5
CDR3 DNA: TGCGCCAGCAGCTTGGACAGGGCTTCTCAAGAGACCCAGTACTTC
CDR3 protein: CASSLDRASQETQYF

D gene: NA
V gene: TRBV18
clone size: once
J gene: TRBJ2-7
CDR3 DNA: TGTGCCAGCTCACCACGACAGACAAGCTCCTACGAGCAGTACTTC
CDR3 protein: CASSPRQTSSYEQYF

D gene: NA
V gene: TRBV18
clone size: once
J gene: TRBJ1-5
CDR3 DNA: TGTGCCAGCTCACCACCAGGGGAAATCAGGCAGCCCCAGCATTTT
CDR3 protein: CASSPPGEIRQPQHF

D gene: TRBD2
V gene: TRBV27
clone size: NA
J gene: TRBJ2-3
CDR3 DNA: TGTGCCAGCAGTTCCAGCGGGAGTACAGATACGCAGTATTTT
CDR3 protein: CASSSSGSTDTQYF

D gene: TRBD1
V gene: TRBV19
clone size: NA
J gene: TRBJ1-5
CDR3 DNA: TGTGCCAGTAGTAGACAGGGGGCTGGCCAGCCCCAGCATTTT
CDR3 protein: CASSRQGAGQPQHF

D gene: NA
V gene: TRBV2
clone size: NA
J gene: TRBJ1-4
CDR3 DNA: TGTGCCAGCAGTGTCATCAGCGGCTCTAATGAAAAACTGTTTTTT
CDR3 protein: CASSVISGSNEKLFF

D gene: TRBD2
V gene: TRBV9
clone size: NA
J gene: TRBJ2-1
CDR3 DNA: TGTGCCAGCAGCGTTAGCGGGCAGAGCTCCTACAATGAGCAGTTCTTC
CDR3 protein: CASSVSGQSSYNEQFF

D gene: NA
V gene: TRBV21-1
clone size: once
J gene: TRBJ1-5
CDR3 DNA: TGTGCCAGGTCGCCCGGTGAATATAGCAATCAGCCCCAGCATTTT
CDR3 protein: CARSPGEYSNQPQHF

D gene: NA
V gene: TRBV2
clone size: NA
J gene: TRBJ1-1
CDR3 DNA: TGTGCCAGCAGTGAAACCAGGGGAGGGACTGAAGCTTTCTTT
CDR3 protein: CASSETRGGTEAFF

D gene: TRBD1
V gene: TRBV10-3
clone size: NA
J gene: TRBJ2-5
CDR3 DNA: TGTGCCATCAGTGCCCCGGACAGGCCAGAGACCCAGTACTTC
CDR3 protein: CAISAPDRPETQYF

D gene: NA
V gene: TRBV28
clone size: NA
J gene: TRBJ1-1
CDR3 DNA: TGTGCCAGCAGTTCTGGGAGTATAAACACTGAAGCTTTCTTT
CDR3 protein: CASSSGSINTEAFF

D gene: NA
V gene: TRBV25-1
clone size: NA
J gene: TRBJ1-3
CDR3 DNA: TGTGCCAGCAGTGACCCCTCAGGGCGGCTAGGCCTAGACACCATATATTTT
CDR3 protein: CASSDPSGRLGLDTIYF

D gene: TRBD1
V gene: TRBV27
clone size: NA
J gene: TRBJ1-6
CDR3 DNA: TGTGCCAGCAGTTACCTTGGACAGGGGGTTTCACCCCTCCACTTT
CDR3 protein: CASSYLGQGVSPLHF

D gene: NA
V gene: TRBV7-3
clone size: NA
J gene: TRBJ2-1
CDR3 DNA: TGTGCCAGCAGCTTCGGCGGTTACAATGAGCAGTTCTTC
CDR3 protein: CASSFGGYNEQFF

D gene: NA
V gene: TRBV10-3
clone size: NA
J gene: TRBJ2-1
CDR3 DNA: TGTGCCATCAGTGAGACAGGACAAAACTACAATGAGCAGTTCTTC
CDR3 protein: CAISETGQNYNEQFF

D gene: NA
V gene: TRBV10-2
clone size: NA
J gene: TRBJ2-3
CDR3 DNA: TGCGCCAGCAGGCTCACCCCCAGCGGGCTCACAGATACGCAGTATTTT
CDR3 protein: CASRLTPSGLTDTQYF

D gene: NA
V gene: TRBV5-1
clone size: once
J gene: TRBJ1-4
CDR3 DNA: TGCGCCAGCAGCCGGTCACGGGACATTGGTGAAAAACTGTTTTTT
CDR3 protein: CASSRSRDIGEKLFF

D gene: NA
V gene: TRBV28
clone size: NA
J gene: TRBJ1-1
CDR3 DNA: TGTGCCAGCAGTCCCCCTAATCCAATGAACACTGAAGCTTTCTTT
CDR3 protein: CASSPPNPMNTEAFF

D gene: TRBD1
V gene: TRBV27
clone size: NA
J gene: TRBJ1-5
CDR3 DNA: TGTGCCAGCAGTCCCCGGACAGGATATAGCAATCAGCCCCAGCATTTT
CDR3 protein: CASSPRTGYSNQPQHF

D gene: TRBD1
V gene: TRBV27
clone size: NA
J gene: TRBJ2-2
CDR3 DNA: TGTGCCAGCAGTTTATCGGCAGGGGGCCCCGGGGAGCTGTTTTTT
CDR3 protein: CASSLSAGGPGELFF